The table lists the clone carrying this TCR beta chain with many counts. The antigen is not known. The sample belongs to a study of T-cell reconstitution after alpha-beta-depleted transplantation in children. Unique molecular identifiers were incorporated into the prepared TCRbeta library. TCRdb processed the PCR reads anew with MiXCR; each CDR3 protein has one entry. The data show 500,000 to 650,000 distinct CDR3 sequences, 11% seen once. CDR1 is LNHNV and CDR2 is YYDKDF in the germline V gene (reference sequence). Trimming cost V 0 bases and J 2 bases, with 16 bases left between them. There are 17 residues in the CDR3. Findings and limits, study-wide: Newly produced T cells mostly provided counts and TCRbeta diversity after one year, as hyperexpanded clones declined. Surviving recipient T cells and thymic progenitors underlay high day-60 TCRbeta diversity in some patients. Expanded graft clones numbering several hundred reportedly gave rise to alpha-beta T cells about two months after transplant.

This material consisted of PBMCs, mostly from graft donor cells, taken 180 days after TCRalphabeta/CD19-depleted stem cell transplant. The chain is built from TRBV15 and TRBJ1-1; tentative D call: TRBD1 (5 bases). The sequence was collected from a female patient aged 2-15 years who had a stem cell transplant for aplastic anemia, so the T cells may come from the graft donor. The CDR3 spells CATSRETRGGGNTEAFF. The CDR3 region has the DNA TGTGCCACCAGCAGAGAGACGCGGGGCGGGGGAAACACTGAAGCTTTCTTT.